A single sample gave rise to the 23 T cell receptor beta chains below, sequenced in a study of tumor and adjacent non-tumor tissue in lung cancer. Three rounds of nested PCR, following a modified ARM-PCR protocol, produced the TCRbeta library. TCRdb fed the multiplex PCR reads into MiXCR, producing one record per CDR3 protein. The sample has about 81,000 distinct CDR3 sequences, 72% seen once. This sample's RNA came from whole unsorted tissue. Sequencing was carried out using lung tumor tissue. Receptors originate from a woman aged 40-49 years with non-small cell lung cancer.

The genes are TRBV11-1 and TRBJ2-1; maybe TRBD1 (5 bases). Germline CDR1 reads SGHAT; CDR2 reads FQDESV (reference sequence). The CDR3 is 13 residues long. The CDR3 spells CANSLRQYNEQFF. DNA for the CDR3: TGTGCTAACAGCCTTAGACAGTACAATGAGCAGTTCTTC.

This chain connects TRBV5-1 to TRBJ2-1; D unclear. CDR3 length: 14 residues. In germline, CDR1 is SGHRS, CDR2 YFSETQ. V dropped 4 bases and J dropped 4 bases, with 12 bases sitting between them. CDR3 amino acids: CASSVLTAYNEQFF. Written as DNA, the CDR3 is TGCGCCAGCAGCGTGTTAACGGCGTACAATGAGCAGTTCTTC.

On this clonotype itself: Compared with germline, one end of the junction differs, possibly owing to a read error. Here the CDR3 DNA reads TGTGTCAGCAGCAGGACTTTATCGGGAGGCTCCTACGAGCAGTACTTC. Translating gives CVSSRTLSGGSYEQYF. The rearrangement links TRBV5-4 to TRBJ2-7; 7 bases are a match to TRBD2. CDR3 length: 16 amino acids. The V gene's germline CDR1 is SGHNT and CDR2 YYREEE (reference sequence).

Turning to this clonotype: A read error may produce the germline difference seen at one junction end. The CDR3, as DNA: TGTGCCAGCAGCCCAGTCAGACAGTCTGAAGTTTTCTTT. Amino acids: CASSPVRQSEVFF. This chain joins TRBV5-4 and TRBJ1-1; maybe TRBD1 (5 bases). This CDR3 comprises 13 residues. The germline gives CDR1 SGHNT, CDR2 YYREEE (reference sequence).

The gene calls are TRBV28 and TRBJ2-7, with TRBD2 matching 11 bases. The length of the CDR3 is 15 residues. The J segment lost 9 bases and the V segment lost 4 bases, leaving 11 bases of the junction unmatched. Germline CDR1 and CDR2: MDHEN and SYDVKM. The CDR3 here is CASSSPRLAGQPQYF. CDR3 nucleotides: TGTGCCAGCAGTTCCCCTAGACTAGCGGGACAACCGCAGTACTTC.

Only a few counts were recorded for this clonotype. The genes are TRBV11-2 and TRBJ2-1; possible D gene TRBD2, 5 bases. The V and J ends lost 4 bases and 2 bases respectively, with 18 bases between them. The CDR3 sequence is 17 residues long. Germline CDR1 is SGHAT and CDR2 is FQNNGV. The CDR3 here is CASSSFLGVTTYNEQFF. CDR3 DNA: TGTGCCAGCAGCTCTTTCCTGGGAGTGACTACCTACAATGAGCAGTTCTTC.

The chain employs TRBV4-2 and TRBJ2-4, with a tentative D call TRBD1 (6 bases). The germline V gene encodes CDR1 LGHNA and CDR2 YNFKEQ. This CDR3 comprises 18 residues. Trimming pared 4 bases from V and 0 bases from J, leaving 19 bases between. The CDR3 loop is CASSPLWTDIGAKNIQYF. The DNA of the CDR3 is TGTGCCAGCAGCCCATTATGGACAGATATCGGAGCCAAAAACATTCAGTACTTC.

This clonotype was seen a handful of times. This chain uses TRBV2 with TRBJ2-7; D may be TRBD2 (6 bases). V lost 11 bases to trimming and J lost 4 bases, with 18 bases between them. Looked up from germline, CDR1 is SNHLY and CDR2 is FYNNEI. The CDR3 is 13 amino acids. CDR3 loop: CAVVSGVSYEQYF. CDR3 bases: TGTGCCGTTGTGTCGGGGGTCTCGTACGAGCAGTACTTC.

The CDR3 DNA is TGCAGCGTTACGACAGGGGGCTCTGGGGCCAAAATCCTGACTTTC. Protein sequence: CSVTTGGSGAKILTF. The chain links TRBV29-1 to TRBJ2-6, with 10 bases fitting TRBD1. This CDR3 comprises 15 residues. The germline CDR1 and CDR2 sequences are SQVTM and ANQGSEA. Trimming removed 5 bases from V and 14 bases from J; junction bases left unmatched: 15. Based on the CDR3 plus reference TRBV29-1 and TRBJ2-6, the full variable domain is SAVISQKPSRDICQRGTSLTIQCQVDSQVTMMFWYRQQPGQSLTLIATANQGSEATYESGFVIDKFPISRPNLTFSTLTVSNMSPEDSSIYLCSVTTGGSGAKILTFGAGSRLTVL.

The chain combines TRBV11-3 with TRBJ2-5; TRBD2 might be the D (6 bases). V was cut by 11 bases and J by 1 base, with 14 bases left in between. This CDR3 has 13 residues. Germline CDR1 and CDR2: SGHNT and YENEEA. CDR3 sequence reads: CADRRGTQETQYF. The CDR3 DNA follows: TGTGCCGACCGTCGGGGGACCCAAGAGACCCAGTACTTC.

The chain links TRBV5-1 to TRBJ2-7; 8 nucleotides line up with TRBD2. The CDR3 is made up of 14 amino acids. The germline V gene has CDR1 SGHRS and CDR2 YFSETQ. J lost 0 bases, V lost 4 bases, and 3 bases had no gene match. The CDR3 here is CASSQSGSSYEQYF. The CDR3, as DNA: TGCGCCAGCAGCCAAAGCGGGAGCTCCTACGAGCAGTACTTC.

Points on this clonotype: The CDR3 carries no conserved terminal phenylalanine or tryptophan, so it likely arises from a read error. V usage is TRBV11-2 and J usage is TRBJ2-7; D is undetermined. Germline V gives CDR1 SGHAT, CDR2 FQNNGV. The CDR3 extends over 15 amino acids. V lost 1 base to trimming and J lost 1 base, with 11 bases between them. Written as DNA, the CDR3 is TGTGCCAGCAGCTTAGGTCCCCAGAAGTCCTACGAGCAGTACTTA. Translation gives CASSLGPQKSYEQYL.

At least ten counts were recorded for this clonotype. This sequence joins TRBV6-1 and TRBJ2-2; 10 positions agree with TRBD1. The CDR3 spans 16 residues. V was pared by 5 bases and J by 3 bases, with 6 bases of the junction left unmatched. Germline assignment: CDR1 MNHNS and CDR2 SASEGT. CDR3: CASSTPGTGDTGELFF. CDR3 sequence (DNA): TGTGCCAGCAGTACACCCGGGACAGGGGACACCGGGGAGCTGTTTTTT.

On this clonotype itself: This could be a read error, since a much larger clone is one nucleotide away. This sequence joins TRBV28 and TRBJ1-1; D perhaps matches TRBD1 (5 bases). This CDR3 contains 17 residues. The ends were cut back, 6 bases at V and 0 bases at J, with 20 bases in the middle. CDR1 MDHEN and CDR2 SYDVKM come from the germline V gene. This CDR3 reads CASRIGIQGGLNTEAFF. In DNA, the CDR3 is TGTGCCAGCAGGATTGGGATTCAGGGTGGGCTGAACACTGAAGCTTTCTTT.

On this clonotype itself: Sequence at one end of the junction differs from germline and may be a read error. CDR3 sequence: CTSTFRGGYGYTF. The CDR3 nucleotides are TGTACCAGCACTTTCAGGGGTGGATATGGCTACACCTTC. The rearrangement joins TRBV28 to TRBJ1-2; TRBD1 might be the D (6 bases). Per the germline V gene, CDR1 is MDHEN and CDR2 is SYDVKM. The CDR3 has 13 amino acids.

In its sample, this clonotype was seen a few times. Likely a read error: the CDR3 ends without its conserved phenylalanine or tryptophan. The limits of the CDR3 on the DNA are not certain, so only TCRdb's listed CDR3 is given. This rearrangement joins TRBV11-2 to TRBJ1-4; TRBD1, as called in the table, went unchecked against the DNA. CDR1 is SGHAT and CDR2 is FQNNGV in the germline V gene. The CDR3 spans 16 amino acids, including both terminal residues. This CDR3 reads CASSQIVTRRSEKLFL.

This clonotype has just a few counts. This may be a read error, as it is one base from a much larger clone. This chain's CDR3 is CASSPSTRRNSPLHF. CDR3 DNA sequence: TGTGCCAGCAGTCCTTCGACACGGCGGAATTCACCCCTCCACTTT. V gene TRBV6-6 combines with J gene TRBJ1-6; D unresolved. V was trimmed by 5 bases and J by 7 bases, leaving 15 bases between them. This CDR3 has 15 amino acids. Germline V CDR1 and CDR2: MNHNY, SVGAGI (reference sequence).

A word on this clonotype: One end of the junction does not line up with germline, which may come from a read error. The chain is built from TRBV11-2 and TRBJ2-3; 9 bases match TRBD2. This CDR3 has 17 residues. In germline, CDR1 is SGHAT, CDR2 FQNNGV. The CDR3: CTSSLVGGGESTDTQYF. CDR3 sequence (DNA): TGTACCAGCAGCCTAGTTGGCGGGGGGGAAAGCACGGATACGCAGTATTTT.

Points on this clonotype: A junction end diverges from the germline sequence, so it may reflect a read error. This chain uses TRBV11-2 with TRBJ2-2, with TRBD2 identical over 9 bases. The CDR3 covers 18 residues. From germline, CDR1 is SGHAT and CDR2 FQNNGV. CDR3 DNA: TGTGCCGGCAGCTTCTCGATGGGGCTAGCGGGGCGAACCGGGGAGCTGTTTTTC. It specifies CAGSFSMGLAGRTGELFF.

As regards this clonotype: Possible read error: a much larger clone is one base away. The chain recombines TRBV5-1 with TRBJ2-7; perhaps TRBD2 as D (6 bases). Germline-derived CDR1 and CDR2 are SGHRS and YFSETQ. The CDR3 extends over 15 amino acids. This CDR3 is CANSLAPGTQHEQYF. The CDR3 nucleotides read TGCGCCAACAGCTTGGCTCCGGGGACTCAACACGAGCAGTACTTC.

V gene TRBV6-2 or TRBV6-3 combines with J gene TRBJ1-1; D perhaps matches TRBD1 (5 bases). This CDR3 is built from 14 residues. V lost 2 bases and J lost 3, with 10 bases in between. Germline assignment: CDR1 MNHEY and CDR2 SVGEGT. CDR3 sequence: CASSYGIGDTEAFF. CDR3 DNA sequence: TGTGCCAGCAGTTACGGGATAGGGGACACTGAAGCTTTCTTT.

The chain is built from TRBV6-2 or TRBV6-3 and TRBJ2-7; the D gene is possibly TRBD2 (6 bases). The CDR3 covers 15 residues. The V gene's germline CDR1 is MNHEY and CDR2 SVGEGT. The chain's CDR3 is CVNLSAAGRSYEQYF. In nucleotides, the CDR3 is TGTGTCAACCTGTCGGCGGCGGGGCGAAGCTACGAGCAGTACTTC.

On this clonotype: This is likely a read error, given that the CDR3 carries no conserved phenylalanine or tryptophan at its end. The chain has TRBV11-2 and TRBJ2-7; D unclear. Germline values: CDR1 SGHAT, CDR2 FQNNGV. The CDR3 loop spans 16 amino acids. CDR3 sequence: CVSSPLGGQWYYEQYL. DNA for the CDR3: TGTGTCAGCAGCCCCCTCGGTGGGCAGTGGTACTACGAGCAGTACCTC.